This TCR beta chain was sequenced in a study of T cells in Graves' hyperthyroidism and ophthalmopathy. The CDR3 regions of TCR beta were amplified from RNA transcripts. Primed by the HTBI set, a first-round RT-PCR was run on the TCR CDR3. TCRdb itself ran the multiplex PCR reads through MiXCR, one entry per CDR3 protein. The sample shows around 800,000 distinct CDR3 sequences, over 35% of them seen only once. Graves' hyperthyroidism was deemed stable absent ophthalmopathy progression within 18 months. Patients aged 18 to 65 had newly diagnosed hyperthyroidism lasting under 2 months. The diagnoses drew upon clinical symptoms, serum thyroxine and TRAb, thyroid ultrasound and orbital computed tomography. Per germline, CDR1 SGHRS and CDR2 YFSETQ. The V end was cut by 6 bases, the J end by 0 bases, with 18 bases between. The CDR3 sequence is 16 residues long. There are a few counts of this clonotype.

Material: blood. The sequence came from a man aged 18 to 35 with Graves' hyperthyroidism. The rearrangement uses TRBV5-1 and TRBJ1-2, with a possible D match to TRBD1 (5 bases). Written as DNA, the CDR3 is TGCGCCAGCACCCCGACAGCCCAGTTAGCTAACTATGGCTACACCTTC. Translated, it gives CASTPTAQLANYGYTF.